These 31 T cell receptor beta chains came from one sample sequenced in a study of shared clonotypes between healthy human individuals. Measured with immunoSEQ multiplex PCR; TCRdb has only the in-frame clones, and not every one. The repertoire holds roughly 500,000 clones, with around 95% as singletons. Sequencing input: naive CD4+ T cells sorted from blood. Sample subset: CD45RA+ positively selected. The receptors were gathered from a woman aged 25 to 39 in good health.

This clone came up once. V is TRBV30 and J is TRBJ1-2; possible D gene TRBD1, 6 bases. The germline V and J ends were trimmed by 5 bases and 2 bases, with 9 bases remaining between them. From germline, CDR1 is GTSNPN and CDR2 SVGIG (reference sequence). The CDR3 has 12 amino acids. The CDR3 is CAWETGNYGYTF. The CDR3 DNA follows: TGTGCCTGGGAAACAGGGAACTATGGCTACACCTTC.

As concerns this clone: This sample also contains other DNA sequences that code for the same CDR3. The chain is built from TRBV28 and TRBJ2-7; D is uncertain. Looked up from germline, CDR1 is MDHEN and CDR2 is SYDVKM. The CDR3 is made up of 13 amino acids. Trimming cost V 3 bases and J 3 bases, with 9 bases left between them. CDR3 DNA sequence: TGTGCCAGCAGTTTGTCTCCGGTCTACGAGCAGTACTTC. Its translation: CASSLSPVYEQYF.

In DNA, the CDR3 is TGTGCCAGCAGTTTATGGGACATCTTCTCCTACAATGAGCAGTTCTTC. The encoded protein is CASSLWDIFSYNEQFF. The chain recombines TRBV28 with TRBJ2-1; possible D gene TRBD1, 5 bases. V gave up 0 bases and J gave up 0 bases, with 9 bases separating them. CDR1 and CDR2 from the germline V gene are MDHEN and SYDVKM. The CDR3 sequence is 16 residues long. Together with reference TRBV28 and TRBJ2-1, the CDR3 gives the full variable domain: DVKVTQSSRYLVKRTGEKVFLECVQDMDHENMFWYRQDPGLGLRLIYFSYDVKMKEKGDIPEGYSVSREKKERFSLILESASTNQTSMYLCASSLWDIFSYNEQFFGPGTRLTVL.

The chain is built from TRBV21-1 and TRBJ2-1; the table's TRBD2 call for D was not verified on the DNA. TRBV21-1 has pseudogene status. The CDR3 consists of 16 residues. The DNA of the CDR3 is TGTGCCAGCAGCAAAGCAGGGCTAGCGTTTTCGAATGAGCAGTTCTTC. This gives the protein CASSKAGLAFSNEQFF.

The chain joins TRBV10-3 to TRBJ2-5; possibly TRBD1 for D (5 bases). Germline V gene data show CDR1 as ENHRY and CDR2 as SYGVKD. The CDR3 has 13 residues. The V end lost 6 bases, the J end lost 5 bases, and 13 bases lay between the germline ends. Here the CDR3 DNA reads TGTGCCATCAGATCGGGCTCAGGGGAGACCCAGTACTTC. This codes for CAIRSGSGETQYF.

The chain employs TRBV29-1 and TRBJ1-3, with D possibly TRBD1 on 6 matching bases. V was pared by 4 bases and J by 0 bases, with 7 bases between. Germline V CDR1 and CDR2: SQVTM, ANQGSEA. CDR3 size: 13 residues. The CDR3 spells CSVGTVSGNTIYF. The CDR3 nucleotides read TGCAGCGTTGGGACAGTCTCTGGAAACACCATATATTTT.

This clone has just one count. The chain is built from TRBV2 and TRBJ1-4; TRBD1 is a possible D gene (6 bases). The CDR3 runs to 14 residues. The V gene lost 1 base and the J gene lost 7 bases, with 10 bases spanning the gap. CDR1 and CDR2 from the germline V gene are SNHLY and FYNNEI. The CDR3 loop reads CASSEVQGSEKLFF. The CDR3 DNA sequence: TGTGCCAGCAGTGAAGTACAGGGTAGTGAAAAACTGTTTTTT.

This chain links TRBV5-1 with TRBJ2-4; D may be TRBD2 (6 bases). The V gene's germline CDR1 is SGHRS and CDR2 YFSETQ. Trimming took off 2 bases at V and 3 bases at J, with 12 bases between the two ends. This CDR3 contains 15 residues. In nucleotides, the CDR3 is TGCGCCAGCAGCTTTTGGGAGGCAGGCAAAAACATTCAGTACTTC. Amino acids: CASSFWEAGKNIQYF.

This clone was detected only once. The sample contains more than one DNA sequence encoding this CDR3. The chain joins TRBV18 to TRBJ1-5; 8 bases are a match to TRBD1. The CDR3 has 14 amino acids. V lost 2 bases and J lost 4; bases outside the gene matches: 1. Germline loops: CDR1 KGHSH, CDR2 LQKENI. CDR3 sequence: CASSPGQGNQPQHF. In DNA, the CDR3 is TGTGCCAGCTCACCAGGACAGGGAAATCAGCCCCAGCATTTT.

The chain links TRBV21-1 to TRBJ2-1; the D call in the table, TRBD2, was not verified against the DNA. TRBV21-1 is marked as a pseudogene. The length of the CDR3 is 13 residues. The CDR3 protein is CATTQGRFVEQFF. The CDR3 region has the DNA TGTGCCACAACTCAAGGGAGATTTGTTGAGCAGTTCTTC.

To note about this clone: Other nucleotide sequences in the sample specify the same CDR3. This CDR3 is CASSLYNEQYF. The DNA for the CDR3 is TGTGCCAGCAGCTTATACAACGAGCAGTACTTC. V usage is TRBV7-2 and J usage is TRBJ2-7; D is uncertain. Trimming shortened V by 2 bases and J by 5 bases, and 4 bases separated the two germline ends. Germline CDR1 reads SGHTA; CDR2 reads FQGNSA. This CDR3 has 11 residues.

The V and J genes are TRBV5-4 and TRBJ1-1; 7 positions agree with TRBD1. CDR3 length equals 14 residues. Germline V gene sequence: CDR1 SGHNT, CDR2 YYREEE (reference sequence). Trimming cost V 4 bases and J 6 bases; bases outside gene matches: 9. CDR3 sequence reads: CASSVRGGGAEAFF. As DNA, the CDR3 is TGTGCCAGCAGCGTCAGGGGGGGCGGGGCTGAAGCTTTCTTT.

The chain is built from TRBV25-1 and TRBJ2-7; 7 nucleotides align to TRBD1. CDR1 and CDR2 (germline): MGHDK, SYGVNS. The CDR3 runs to 14 residues. The V segment lost 4 bases and the J segment 5 bases; nucleotides outside the gene matches: 8. CDR3 in amino acids: CASSAAGGINEQYF. In nucleotides, the CDR3 is TGTGCCAGCAGTGCGGCAGGGGGAATCAACGAGCAGTACTTC.

V gene TRBV7-3 combines with J gene TRBJ2-1; no firm D call. The CDR3 is 15 residues long. From germline, CDR1 is SGHTA and CDR2 FQGTGA. V lost 5 bases to trimming and J lost 1 base, with 12 bases between them. CDR3 in amino acids: CASSHGRGSYNEQFF. CDR3 DNA sequence: TGTGCCAGCAGCCACGGTCGCGGTTCCTACAATGAGCAGTTCTTC.

The chain couples TRBV10-1 to TRBJ2-7; 13 nucleotides agree with TRBD2. J lost 0 bases, V lost 10 bases, and 12 bases had no gene match. Germline loops: CDR1 WNHNN, CDR2 SYGVQD (reference sequence). The CDR3 has 17 residues. CDR3: CATSPGLAGSRSYEQYF. The CDR3 DNA reads as TGCGCCACCAGCCCGGGACTAGCGGGGTCACGCTCCTACGAGCAGTACTTC.

This clone was recorded once. The V call is TRBV6-1, the J call TRBJ2-7; 10 nucleotides line up with TRBD2. After removal of 11 bases from V and 4 bases from J, the junction contained 11 bases not matched to a gene. CDR1 and CDR2 (germline): MNHNS, SASEGT. The CDR3 length is 14 residues. The CDR3 DNA is TGTGCCGCCTCCCCCCTAGCGGGAGTTTACGAGCAGTACTTC. The encoded protein is CAASPLAGVYEQYF.

The J gene is TRBJ1-4, the V gene TRBV5-4, with 7 bases lining up with TRBD1. The germline V gene encodes CDR1 SGHNT and CDR2 YYREEE (reference sequence). CDR3 size: 14 residues. V trimming: 4 bases; J trimming: 3 bases; junction bases outside the gene matches: 3. In DNA form, the CDR3 reads TGTGCCAGCAGCGTGGGACAGCCTAATGAAAAACTGTTTTTT. The encoded protein is CASSVGQPNEKLFF. Based on the CDR3 plus reference TRBV5-4 and TRBJ1-4, the full variable domain is ETGVTQSPTHLIKTRGQQVTLRCSSQSGHNTVSWYQQALGQGPQFIFQYYREEENGRGNFPPRFSGLQFPNYSSELNVNALELDDSALYLCASSVGQPNEKLFFGSGTQLSVL.

The chain is built from TRBV18 and TRBJ2-5, with 9 bases that match TRBD2. The CDR3 is 17 residues long. CDR1 is KGHSH and CDR2 is LQKENI in the germline V gene. The V segment lost 0 bases and the J segment 5 bases; nucleotides outside the gene matches: 10. CDR3 sequence reads: CASSPPSLAGGPETQYF. In nucleotides, the CDR3 is TGTGCCAGCTCACCACCGAGCCTGGCGGGAGGGCCGGAGACCCAGTACTTC.

The V and J genes are TRBV4-1 and TRBJ1-2; D unresolved. V shed 3 bases and J shed 0 bases, with 14 bases lying between them. CDR3 size: 16 residues. The germline gives CDR1 MGHRA, CDR2 YSYEKL. The chain's CDR3 is CASSHRSTTANYGYTF. The CDR3 DNA follows: TGCGCCAGCAGCCACCGCTCCACCACCGCTAACTATGGCTACACCTTC.

This sequence joins TRBV28 and TRBJ1-2; TRBD1 aligns across 7 bases. CDR1 and CDR2 (germline): MDHEN, SYDVKM. The CDR3 length is 16 residues. The J segment lost 1 base and the V segment lost 7 bases, leaving 12 bases of the junction unmatched. CDR3 amino acids: CASNEQGTPVNYGYTF. The CDR3 DNA is TGTGCCAGCAACGAACAGGGGACTCCGGTTAACTATGGCTACACCTTC.

The chain has TRBV28 and TRBJ2-7; D unresolved. This CDR3 is 17 amino acids long. Trimming shortened V by 6 bases and J by 1 base, and 22 bases separated the two germline ends. The germline CDR1 and CDR2 sequences are MDHEN and SYDVKM. In DNA, the CDR3 is TGTGCCAGCAGCCTTACCCCCCTCCCTGTCCCATCCTACGAGCAGTACTTC. Amino acids: CASSLTPLPVPSYEQYF.

This rearrangement joins TRBV5-1 to TRBJ2-2, with TRBD2 as a possible D gene (6 bases). CDR3 length: 15 residues. Germline V CDR1 and CDR2: SGHRS, YFSETQ. V was shortened by 5 bases and J by 3 bases, with 14 bases between the two germline ends. The CDR3 sequence is CASSRRGGDTGELFF. The CDR3 DNA follows: TGCGCCAGCAGTAGGAGGGGCGGGGACACCGGGGAGCTGTTTTTT. Drawing the rest from reference TRBV5-1 and TRBJ2-2, the complete variable domain is KAGVTQTPRYLIKTRGQQVTLSCSPISGHRSVSWYQQTPGQGLQFLFEYFSETQRNKGNFPGRFSGRQFSNSRSEMNVSTLELGDSALYLCASSRRGGDTGELFFGEGSRLTVL.

The chain joins TRBV5-4 to TRBJ1-1; no clear D. Trimming left V 1 base short and J 4 bases short, with 11 bases between. This CDR3 spans 14 amino acids. From germline, CDR1 is SGHNT and CDR2 YYREEE (reference sequence). DNA of the CDR3: TGTGCCAGCAGCTTGATGGGGTTCGTCACTGAAGCTTTCTTT. Translated, it gives CASSLMGFVTEAFF. The whole variable domain, filled in from reference TRBV5-4 and TRBJ1-1, reads ETGVTQSPTHLIKTRGQQVTLRCSSQSGHNTVSWYQQALGQGPQFIFQYYREEENGRGNFPPRFSGLQFPNYSSELNVNALELDDSALYLCASSLMGFVTEAFFGQGTRLTVV.

V is TRBV6-5 and J is TRBJ2-5; D gene ambiguous. The CDR3 is made up of 15 amino acids. V was trimmed by 0 bases and J by 2 bases, leaving 10 bases between them. The V gene's germline CDR1 is MNHEY and CDR2 SVGAGI. The CDR3 loop is CASSYSFGRQETQYF. CDR3 bases: TGTGCCAGCAGTTACTCGTTTGGGCGACAAGAGACCCAGTACTTC.

This chain connects TRBV5-4 to TRBJ2-1; TRBD2 agrees at 7 bases. Germline CDR1 is SGHNT and CDR2 is YYREEE (reference sequence). The CDR3 totals 17 residues. V gave up 6 bases and J gave up 0 bases; unmatched junction bases: 12. The CDR3 DNA is TGTGCCAGCAAAAAGCTCTTGGGGGGGAGCTCCTACAATGAGCAGTTCTTC. Protein product: CASKKLLGGSSYNEQFF. The complete variable domain, with remaining parts taken from reference TRBV5-4 and TRBJ2-1, reads ETGVTQSPTHLIKTRGQQVTLRCSSQSGHNTVSWYQQALGQGPQFIFQYYREEENGRGNFPPRFSGLQFPNYSSELNVNALELDDSALYLCASKKLLGGSSYNEQFFGPGTRLTVL.

The chain combines TRBV21-1 with TRBJ2-3. TRBV21-1 is a recognized pseudogene. The CDR3 loop spans 13 amino acids. The CDR3 DNA sequence: TGTGCCAGCCGCCATGCTGGACCAGATACGCAGTATTTT. It translates to CASRHAGPDTQYF.

The V call is TRBV29-1, the J call TRBJ1-1, with D uncertain. The CDR3 has 11 amino acids. V lost 7 bases, J lost 4 bases, and 10 bases lay in between. Per germline, CDR1 SQVTM and CDR2 ANQGSEA. The CDR3 DNA reads as TGCAGCGCTGTACGGACCACTGAAGCTTTCTTT. This sequence encodes CSAVRTTEAFF.

The chain has TRBV28 and TRBJ2-3; 7 bases fit TRBD2. Germline V CDR1 and CDR2: MDHEN, SYDVKM. Trimming removed 3 bases from V and 5 bases from J; junction bases left unmatched: 5. The CDR3 covers 14 residues. The CDR3 reads CASSLTGGEDTQYF. CDR3 sequence (DNA): TGTGCCAGCAGTTTGACTGGGGGGGAAGATACGCAGTATTTT.

The CDR3 is CASRTLSGYPNYGYTF. The DNA of the CDR3 is TGTGCCAGCAGGACTCTCTCGGGGTACCCTAACTATGGCTACACCTTC. The rearrangement joins TRBV28 to TRBJ1-2; D is unresolved. Trimming shortened V by 6 bases and J by 0 bases, and 17 bases separated the two germline ends. Germline CDR1 MDHEN, CDR2 SYDVKM. The length of the CDR3 is 16 residues.

This sequence joins TRBV19 and TRBJ1-5; no clear D gene. V was clipped by 3 bases and J by 3 bases, with 15 bases between them. Germline V CDR1 and CDR2: LNHDA, SQIVND (reference sequence). The CDR3 is made up of 16 amino acids. The CDR3 reads CASSIWLVHSNQPQHF. As DNA, the CDR3 is TGTGCCAGTAGTATTTGGTTAGTACACTCCAATCAGCCCCAGCATTTT. Full variable domain (outside the CDR3, taken from reference TRBV19 and TRBJ1-5): DGGITQSPKYLFRKEGQNVTLSCEQNLNHDAMYWYRQDPGQGLRLIYYSQIVNDFQKGDIAEGYSVSREKKESFPLTVTSAQKNPTAFYLCASSIWLVHSNQPQHFGDGTRLSIL.

This clone was recorded a few times. This chain joins TRBV2 and TRBJ1-1, with 7 nucleotides matching TRBD1. Looked up from germline, CDR1 is SNHLY and CDR2 is FYNNEI. The CDR3 spans 14 residues. V shed 5 bases, J shed 4 bases, and the junction held 7 bases outside the gene matches. The CDR3 nucleotides read TGTGCCAGCAGTCCTGACAGGGCCCCCACTGAAGCTTTCTTT. It encodes CASSPDRAPTEAFF.